Listed below are T cell receptor beta chains from one sample, sequenced in a study of T-cell reconstitution after alpha-beta-depleted transplantation in children. MiXCR, applied by TCRdb to the PCR reads, yields one record per CDR3 protein. The table records 350,000 to 400,000 distinct CDR3 sequences, approximately 12% of them present only once. The source material was PBMCs, sampled from the stem cell graft. The receptor source for this set is a human donor who donated a stem cell graft to a child with Fanconi anemia. The CDR3 runs from the conserved cysteine through the conserved F or W. The order of the fields is J gene, clone size, D gene, V gene, CDR3 protein, CDR3 DNA. The D gene is left open where the match is weak. A clone size is listed for some rows: how often the clone was seen (once, few, many), or a class if it is expanded.

j_call: TRBJ2-6
clone_size: .
d_call: .
v_call: TRBV5-1
cdr3_aa: CASSLDPAGANVLTF
cdr3_nt: TGCGCCAGCAGCTTGGATCCGGCTGGGGCCAACGTCCTGACTTTC

j_call: TRBJ1-2
clone_size: .
d_call: .
v_call: TRBV4-3
cdr3_aa: CASSQRSGASSYGYTF
cdr3_nt: TGCGCCAGCAGCCAAAGGTCCGGGGCCAGCTCCTATGGCTACACCTTC

j_call: TRBJ2-1
clone_size: few
d_call: .
v_call: TRBV24-1
cdr3_aa: CATSDGGATYNEQFF
cdr3_nt: TGTGCCACCAGTGATGGGGGGGCTACCTACAATGAGCAGTTCTTC

j_call: TRBJ2-1
clone_size: many
d_call: .
v_call: TRBV7-3
cdr3_aa: CASSATGTTYNEQFF
cdr3_nt: TGTGCCAGCAGCGCGACAGGTACTACCTACAATGAGCAGTTCTTC

j_call: TRBJ1-1
clone_size: many
d_call: .
v_call: TRBV7-9
cdr3_aa: CASSFGLEAFF
cdr3_nt: TGTGCCAGCAGCTTTGGGCTGGAAGCTTTCTTT

j_call: TRBJ2-1
clone_size: many
d_call: .
v_call: TRBV12-3/TRBV12-4
cdr3_aa: CASSQHGNEQFF
cdr3_nt: TGTGCCAGCAGCCAGCATGGGAATGAGCAGTTCTTC

j_call: TRBJ2-2
clone_size: .
d_call: .
v_call: TRBV7-8
cdr3_aa: CASSLVAGALTGELFF
cdr3_nt: TGTGCCAGCAGCTTAGTGGCAGGGGCACTCACCGGGGAGCTGTTTTTT

j_call: TRBJ2-7
clone_size: .
d_call: .
v_call: TRBV25-1
cdr3_aa: CASSEFGTMGSEQYF
cdr3_nt: TGTGCCAGCAGTGAATTCGGGACAATGGGGTCGGAGCAGTACTTC

j_call: TRBJ1-6
clone_size: few
d_call: TRBD1
v_call: TRBV6-5
cdr3_aa: CASSYSTGTGSPLHF
cdr3_nt: TGTGCCAGCAGTTACTCGACAGGGACTGGCTCACCCCTCCACTTT

j_call: TRBJ1-5
clone_size: .
d_call: .
v_call: TRBV27
cdr3_aa: CASSSAGANQPQHF
cdr3_nt: TGTGCCAGCAGTTCCGCAGGGGCAAATCAGCCCCAGCATTTT

j_call: TRBJ1-2
clone_size: .
d_call: .
v_call: TRBV12-3/TRBV12-4
cdr3_aa: CASSPSGGAWGYTF
cdr3_nt: TGTGCCAGTTCCCCCTCGGGGGGCGCCTGGGGCTACACCTTC

j_call: TRBJ2-1
clone_size: .
d_call: .
v_call: TRBV5-1
cdr3_aa: CASSIRSATSYNEQFF
cdr3_nt: TGCGCCAGCAGCATCAGGAGCGCCACCTCCTACAATGAGCAGTTCTTC

j_call: TRBJ2-2
clone_size: many
d_call: TRBD1
v_call: TRBV4-1
cdr3_aa: CASSQPTGGTGELFF
cdr3_nt: TGCGCCAGCAGCCAACCTACAGGGGGCACCGGGGAGCTGTTTTTT

j_call: TRBJ1-6
clone_size: many
d_call: .
v_call: TRBV4-2
cdr3_aa: CASSQGEKDSPLHF
cdr3_nt: TGTGCCAGCAGCCAAGGGGAGAAGGATTCACCCCTCCACTTT

j_call: TRBJ1-5
clone_size: few
d_call: TRBD1
v_call: TRBV18
cdr3_aa: CASSPGDRGEEAQHF
cdr3_nt: TGTGCCAGCTCACCAGGGGACAGGGGAGAGGAGGCCCAGCATTTT

j_call: TRBJ2-2
clone_size: .
d_call: .
v_call: TRBV6-4
cdr3_aa: CASRGDRSAGELFF
cdr3_nt: TGTGCCAGCAGGGGTGATCGGTCGGCCGGGGAGCTGTTTTTT

j_call: TRBJ1-5
clone_size: few
d_call: .
v_call: TRBV4-2
cdr3_aa: CASSQDYPGDSNQPQHF
cdr3_nt: TGTGCCAGCAGCCAAGATTACCCCGGGGATAGCAATCAGCCCCAGCATTTT

j_call: TRBJ2-5
clone_size: .
d_call: .
v_call: TRBV11-2
cdr3_aa: CASSFTRSSNQETQYF
cdr3_nt: TGTGCCAGCAGCTTCACCCGCAGCTCAAACCAAGAGACCCAGTACTTC

j_call: TRBJ1-1
clone_size: many
d_call: .
v_call: TRBV12-3/TRBV12-4
cdr3_aa: CASSFGDHTEAFF
cdr3_nt: TGTGCCAGCAGTTTCGGGGACCACACTGAAGCTTTCTTT

j_call: TRBJ1-2
clone_size: few
d_call: .
v_call: TRBV28
cdr3_aa: CASSLFGELVNYGYTF
cdr3_nt: TGTGCCAGCAGTTTATTCGGGGAGCTAGTTAACTATGGCTACACCTTC

j_call: TRBJ1-5
clone_size: .
d_call: .
v_call: TRBV25-1
cdr3_aa: CASSRPSNQPQHF
cdr3_nt: TGTGCCAGCAGTAGACCAAGCAATCAGCCCCAGCATTTT

j_call: TRBJ1-1
clone_size: few
d_call: .
v_call: TRBV6-2/TRBV6-3
cdr3_aa: CASSSPGSYKAFF
cdr3_nt: TGTGCCAGCAGTTCCCCAGGAAGCTATAAAGCTTTCTTT

j_call: TRBJ1-1
clone_size: .
d_call: .
v_call: TRBV12-3/TRBV12-4
cdr3_aa: CASSPVPLSLAFF
cdr3_nt: TGTGCCAGCAGCCCCGTTCCCCTCAGCTTAGCTTTCTTT

j_call: TRBJ2-1
clone_size: many
d_call: TRBD2
v_call: TRBV12-3/TRBV12-4
cdr3_aa: CASSLIGTSGGNNEQFF
cdr3_nt: TGTGCCAGCAGTTTAATAGGAACTAGCGGGGGTAATAATGAGCAGTTCTTC

j_call: TRBJ2-7
clone_size: few
d_call: TRBD1
v_call: TRBV20-1
cdr3_aa: CSASRQGSEQYF
cdr3_nt: TGCAGTGCTTCCCGACAGGGTTCCGAGCAGTACTTC

j_call: TRBJ2-7
clone_size: few
d_call: TRBD1
v_call: TRBV6-2/TRBV6-3
cdr3_aa: CASSPPGQLREQYF
cdr3_nt: TGTGCCAGCAGTCCACCGGGACAGCTAAGGGAGCAGTACTTC

j_call: TRBJ1-2
clone_size: few
d_call: .
v_call: TRBV6-5
cdr3_aa: CASSSGGRGYTF
cdr3_nt: TGTGCCAGCAGTTCGGGGGGGCGCGGCTACACCTTC

j_call: TRBJ2-1
clone_size: .
d_call: TRBD1
v_call: TRBV3-1
cdr3_aa: CASSPTGTGSYNEQFF
cdr3_nt: TGTGCCAGCAGCCCGACCGGGACAGGGAGTTACAATGAGCAGTTCTTC

j_call: TRBJ1-1
clone_size: .
d_call: .
v_call: TRBV30
cdr3_aa: CAWTAPPTERAFF
cdr3_nt: TGTGCCTGGACTGCGCCGCCCACTGAGAGAGCTTTCTTT

j_call: TRBJ1-5
clone_size: .
d_call: TRBD1
v_call: TRBV28
cdr3_aa: CASSWDVGQGYQPQHF
cdr3_nt: TGTGCCAGCAGTTGGGATGTGGGACAGGGCTATCAGCCCCAGCATTTT

j_call: TRBJ1-1
clone_size: few
d_call: TRBD1
v_call: TRBV5-1
cdr3_aa: CASSRQTQGAGTEAFF
cdr3_nt: TGCGCCAGCAGCCGGCAAACACAGGGGGCAGGGACTGAAGCTTTCTTT

j_call: TRBJ2-3
clone_size: .
d_call: .
v_call: TRBV20-1
cdr3_aa: CSACDAGDTQYF
cdr3_nt: TGCAGTGCTTGTGACGCGGGAGATACGCAGTATTTT

j_call: TRBJ1-2
clone_size: few
d_call: .
v_call: TRBV10-3
cdr3_aa: CAISESRVDYGYTF
cdr3_nt: TGTGCCATCAGTGAGTCGAGGGTTGACTATGGCTACACCTTC

j_call: TRBJ1-2
clone_size: few
d_call: .
v_call: TRBV7-2
cdr3_aa: CASSLAQLVGGGYTF
cdr3_nt: TGTGCCAGCAGCTTAGCGCAGCTAGTTGGAGGGGGCTACACCTTC